The TCR beta chain described here comes from a study of human T cells and chemical hapten exposure. Overall study context: The sensitizing agent was 2% DPC, placed on about 2 cm by about 2 cm of upper inner arm skin.

The time point: patch test 2, 6 weeks after DPC sensitization. Noted treatment: therapeutic diphenylcyclopropenone sensitization with weekly scalp DPC. Sequencing started from total RNA isolated from unfractionated whole blood. This clonotype was seen only a few times. Its antigen is not identified. Study-level points and caveats: TCRs exceeding a frequency of 1 in 1000 stayed unchanged under DPC sensitization.

The V end was cut by 3 bases, the J end by 1 base, with 9 bases between. Germline V CDR1 and CDR2: MNHEY, SVGEGT. The length of the CDR3 is 14 residues. During construction of the library, unique molecular identifiers were attached to individual cDNA molecules for quantitative, reproducible TCR counting. One entry per CDR3 protein, called by TCRdb with MiXCR from the RACE reads. This repertoire shows approximately 97,000 distinct CDR3 sequences, over 10% found once; its top ten account for 3.2%. The sequence came from a middle-aged woman with alopecia areata. Some clones in this sample may be carry-over from other donors' samples. V is TRBV6-2 or TRBV6-3 and J is TRBJ2-5; no clear D gene. The sequencing used whole blood, collected in connection with sensitization to the hapten diphenylcyclopropenone (DPC). The CDR3: CASSYYAVQETQYF. In DNA form, the CDR3 reads TGTGCCAGCAGTTATTACGCAGTCCAAGAGACCCAGTACTTC.